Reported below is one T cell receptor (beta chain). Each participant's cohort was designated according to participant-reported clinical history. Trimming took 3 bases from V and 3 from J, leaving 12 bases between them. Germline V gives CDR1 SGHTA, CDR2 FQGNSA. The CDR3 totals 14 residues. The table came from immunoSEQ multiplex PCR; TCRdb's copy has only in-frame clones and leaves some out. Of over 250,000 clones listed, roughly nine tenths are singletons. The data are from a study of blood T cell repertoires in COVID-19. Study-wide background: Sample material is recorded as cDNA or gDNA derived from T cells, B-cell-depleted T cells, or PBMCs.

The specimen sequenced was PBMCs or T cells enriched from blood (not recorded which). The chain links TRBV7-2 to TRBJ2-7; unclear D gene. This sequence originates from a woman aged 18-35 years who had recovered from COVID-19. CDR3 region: CASSFLGRIYEQYF. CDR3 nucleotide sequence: TGTGCCAGCAGCTTTCTAGGCAGAATCTACGAGCAGTACTTC.